This TCR beta chain was documented in a study of blood T cell repertoires in COVID-19. Overall study context: Sites across the United States, Italy and Spain contributed samples from acute and convalescent COVID-19. From T cells, B-cell-depleted T cells, or PBMCs came the material, which was cDNA or gDNA.

Produced via immunoSEQ multiplex PCR; TCRdb's table is partial and in-frame only. Found here are about 330,000 clones, roughly 90% of them singletons; the top ten hold approximately 18%. Enrolled through a virtual design, the participants were between roughly 18 and 90 years of age and came from 24 US areas. This TCR came from a woman in her 30s who had recovered from COVID-19. The source material was PBMCs or T cells enriched from blood (not recorded which).

As DNA, the CDR3 is TGTGCCACCAGTGATGCGGGGGAGTCCTACAATGAGCAGTTCTTC. It yields the protein CATSDAGESYNEQFF. This chain links TRBV24-1 with TRBJ2-1; 7 bases align to TRBD2. Germline CDR1 and CDR2: KGHDR and SFDVKD. This CDR3 has 15 amino acids. Unmatched junction bases numbered 2, after V lost 3 bases and J lost 1 base.